This passage covers 26 T cell receptor beta chains from one sample sequenced in a study of CD4+ T cells in melanoma. Data came from immunoSEQ multiplex PCR; TCRdb stores just in-frame clones and leaves some out. This table has roughly 150,000 clones, about nine tenths appearing once. All receptors derive from a human donor with melanoma.

The gene calls are TRBV27 and TRBJ2-1; tentatively, D is TRBD2 (5 bases). Germline CDR1 reads MNHEY; CDR2 reads SMNVEV (reference sequence). The CDR3 covers 13 residues. V shed 6 bases and J shed 10 bases, with 16 bases lying between them. The CDR3 loop reads CASSGGLPREQFF. The CDR3 DNA follows: TGTGCCAGCAGCGGAGGCTTACCTAGAGAGCAGTTCTTC.

This chain joins TRBV27 and TRBJ2-1; 10 nucleotides line up with TRBD2. The CDR3 loop spans 14 amino acids. CDR1 is MNHEY and CDR2 is SMNVEV in the germline V gene (reference sequence). Trimming took 3 bases from V and 5 from J; bases not matched to a gene: 1. The chain's CDR3 is CASSLSGGDNEQFF. CDR3 coding DNA: TGTGCCAGCAGTTTGAGCGGGGGGGACAATGAGCAGTTCTTC.

The chain carries TRBV12-5 and TRBJ2-5; a weak D match, TRBD1 (6 bases). V gave up 7 bases and J gave up 3 bases, with 21 bases separating them. Germline CDR1 is LGHNT and CDR2 is FRNRAP. The CDR3 is made up of 16 amino acids. The CDR3 loop reads CASAQPQGRREETQYF. CDR3 nucleotide sequence: TGTGCTAGTGCACAACCACAGGGAAGAAGAGAAGAGACCCAGTACTTC.

The chain couples TRBV9 to TRBJ1-1; tentative D call: TRBD1 (6 bases). Germline CDR1 SGDLS, CDR2 YYNGEE. CDR3 size: 15 residues. V dropped 0 bases and J dropped 6 bases, with 15 bases sitting between them. CDR3 sequence (DNA): TGTGCCAGCAGCGTAGGCAGGGGCAGGGACGCTGAAGCTTTCTTT. It yields the protein CASSVGRGRDAEAFF.

The rearrangement links TRBV6-5 to TRBJ2-3; either TRBD1 or TRBD2 may supply D (5 bases each). V was pared by 0 bases and J by 6 bases, with 13 bases between. Germline-derived CDR1 and CDR2 are MNHEY and SVGAGI. This CDR3 region has 15 residues. In DNA form, the CDR3 reads TGTGCCAGCAGTTACTCCCGGGACCGGAGTGATACGCAGTATTTT. Encoded protein: CASSYSRDRSDTQYF.

This chain connects TRBV27 to TRBJ1-5; no definite D call. Germline V gene lookup returns CDR1 MNHEY and CDR2 SMNVEV (reference sequence). The CDR3 is made up of 12 amino acids. Trimming stripped 4 bases from V and 4 bases from J, with 5 bases between. The CDR3 region has the DNA TGTGCCAGCAGTTCTCCTAATCAGCCCCAGCATTTT. This translates into CASSSPNQPQHF.

CDR3 bases: TGTGCCATCAGTGCCGGGGGACTAGCGGGGGCGAACACCGGGGAGCTGTTTTTT. It yields the protein CAISAGGLAGANTGELFF. The chain links TRBV10-3 to TRBJ2-2; 14 positions match TRBD2. V shed 4 bases and J 0 bases; nucleotides not matched to a gene: 4. The germline V gene encodes CDR1 ENHRY and CDR2 SYGVKD. The CDR3 extends over 18 amino acids.

This CDR3 is CASSLQGAGNTIYF. In nucleotides, the CDR3 is TGTGCCAGCTCATTGCAGGGGGCTGGAAACACCATATATTTT. The genes are TRBV18 and TRBJ1-3, with 7 bases matching TRBD1. Per germline, CDR1 KGHSH and CDR2 LQKENI. Losses at the gene ends were 5 bases for V and 2 bases for J; bases not matched to a gene: 3. CDR3 length: 14 amino acids.

The chain links TRBV29-1 to TRBJ1-4; D is undetermined. This CDR3 has 10 amino acids. The V gene lost 6 bases and the J gene lost 7 bases, with 6 bases spanning the gap. Germline CDR1 SQVTM, CDR2 ANQGSEA. The CDR3 region is CSVWVEKLFF. The CDR3 region has the DNA TGCAGCGTCTGGGTTGAAAAACTGTTTTTT.

J is TRBJ1-3 and V is TRBV7-6; possible D gene TRBD1, 5 bases. Trimming shortened V by 4 bases and J by 9 bases, and 16 bases separated the two germline ends. The CDR3 is 14 residues long. The germline CDR1 and CDR2 sequences are SGHVS and FNYEAQ. The CDR3 sequence is CASSSDSRRTTIYF. In DNA, the CDR3 is TGTGCCAGCAGCTCAGACAGTAGGCGAACCACCATATATTTT.

The rearrangement uses TRBV18 and TRBJ1-1, with a tentative D call TRBD1 (5 bases). The germline CDR1 and CDR2 sequences are KGHSH and LQKENI. The CDR3 has 13 amino acids. V lost 6 bases and J 1 base, leaving 9 bases between the germline ends. CDR3 in DNA: TGTGCCAGCTCCCAGAGGGGGAACACTGAAGCTTTCTTT. This translates into CASSQRGNTEAFF.

The rearrangement joins TRBV19 to TRBJ1-2; D not certain. V was pared by 3 bases and J by 1 base, with 12 bases between. Germline lookup yields CDR1 LNHDA and CDR2 SQIVND (reference sequence). The CDR3 has 15 residues. The CDR3 sequence is CASSIPGGLNYGYTF. CDR3 sequence (DNA): TGTGCCAGTAGTATCCCTGGCGGACTTAACTATGGCTACACCTTC.

The rearrangement joins TRBV19 to TRBJ1-5; D gene unclear. The CDR3 has 14 amino acids. Germline-derived CDR1 and CDR2 are LNHDA and SQIVND (reference sequence). V shed 5 bases and J shed 0 bases, with 8 bases lying between them. CDR3 amino acids: CASSLRNSNQPQHF. The CDR3, as DNA: TGTGCCAGTAGTCTTCGGAATAGCAATCAGCCCCAGCATTTT.

The chain uses TRBV5-1 and TRBJ2-3; tentative D call: TRBD2 (6 bases). The CDR3 consists of 15 residues. The germline V and J ends were trimmed by 4 bases and 0 bases, with 12 bases remaining between them. The V gene's germline CDR1 is SGHRS and CDR2 YFSETQ. The CDR3 here is CASSPGAGSTDTQYF. In nucleotides, the CDR3 is TGCGCCAGCAGCCCAGGCGCGGGGAGCACAGATACGCAGTATTTT.

DNA for the CDR3: TGTGCCAGCTCACCCCGGGCTTCCCCAACATTCGGATATGAACTGTTTTTT. The encoded protein is CASSPRASPTFGYELFF. This chain joins TRBV18 and TRBJ1-4; D is uncertain. V dropped 3 bases and J dropped 12 bases, with 26 bases sitting between them. CDR1 is KGHSH and CDR2 is LQKENI in the germline V gene. This CDR3 has 17 amino acids.

The V call is TRBV20-1, the J call TRBJ2-3; D may be TRBD2 (6 bases). Germline CDR1 reads DFQATT; CDR2 reads SNEGSKA (reference sequence). This CDR3 spans 11 amino acids. The CDR3 is CSGTSTDTQYF. DNA for the CDR3: TGCAGCGGGACTAGCACAGATACGCAGTATTTT.

This clone was picked up one time. The genes are TRBV7-2 and TRBJ2-5; the D is unclear. Germline lookup yields CDR1 SGHTA and CDR2 FQGNSA. The CDR3 loop spans 14 amino acids. With 5 bases removed from V and 0 bases from J, the gap between germline ends came to 10 bases. CDR3 loop: CASSPTRHQETQYF. The CDR3 nucleotides are TGTGCCAGCAGCCCGACCCGGCACCAAGAGACCCAGTACTTC.

This clone was picked up one time. This chain connects TRBV6-5 to TRBJ1-1; the match to TRBD1 covers 9 bases. Looked up from germline, CDR1 is MNHEY and CDR2 is SVGAGI. The CDR3 length is 14 residues. V was pared by 6 bases and J by 3 bases, with 5 bases of the junction left unmatched. CDR3 in amino acids: CASSEGQGDTEAFF. CDR3 nucleotide sequence: TGTGCCAGCAGCGAGGGACAGGGTGACACTGAAGCTTTCTTT.

CDR3 sequence: CASSPATSGAPDTQYF. CDR3 bases: TGCGCCAGCAGCCCCGCGACTAGCGGGGCCCCAGATACGCAGTATTTT. V usage is TRBV5-1 and J usage is TRBJ2-3, with 11 positions matching TRBD2. V lost 4 bases to trimming and J lost 4 bases; unmatched junction nucleotides: 8. This CDR3 is built from 16 residues. The germline gives CDR1 SGHRS, CDR2 YFSETQ.

This clone was counted a single time. The chain carries TRBV10-3 and TRBJ2-7, with a weak D call TRBD1 (5 bases). The CDR3 length is 15 residues. CDR1 ENHRY and CDR2 SYGVKD come from the germline V gene. The V end was cut by 3 bases, the J end by 0 bases, with 12 bases between. The CDR3 protein is CAISDETRASYEQYF. The CDR3 coding sequence is TGTGCCATCAGTGACGAGACCAGGGCCTCCTACGAGCAGTACTTC.

This chain links TRBV27 with TRBJ1-2; D unresolved. Germline V gene sequence: CDR1 MNHEY, CDR2 SMNVEV (reference sequence). Trimming cost V 6 bases and J 4 bases, with 15 bases left between them. The CDR3 contains 14 residues. CDR3: CASRATGRSYGYTF. The CDR3 DNA follows: TGTGCCAGCAGAGCAACCGGTAGGAGCTATGGCTACACCTTC.

The chain links TRBV5-3 to TRBJ2-4, with unresolved D. TRBV5-3 is an open reading frame, and its role is uncertain. This CDR3 is built from 15 residues. Trimming pared 7 bases from V and 8 bases from J, leaving 22 bases between. The CDR3 protein is CARQDGVGRLHIQYF. As DNA, the CDR3 is TGTGCCAGACAAGATGGGGTAGGACGCCTTCACATTCAGTACTTC.

This clone showed up just once. The rearrangement uses TRBV27 and TRBJ2-7; 10 nucleotides agree with TRBD1. The trim removed 4 bases at V and 0 bases at J, leaving 3 bases unmatched. Germline CDR1 and CDR2: MNHEY and SMNVEV (reference sequence). This CDR3 has 15 residues. The CDR3 spells CASSSWTGGSYEQYF. CDR3 sequence (DNA): TGTGCCAGCAGTTCCTGGACAGGGGGCTCCTACGAGCAGTACTTC.

J is TRBJ1-2 and V is TRBV19; D is unresolved. The CDR3 contains 13 residues. Trimming took 6 bases from V and 4 from J, leaving 12 bases between them. From germline, CDR1 is LNHDA and CDR2 SQIVND (reference sequence). DNA for the CDR3: TGTGCCAGTAGCCTCCGGATTACCTATGGCTACACCTTC. This codes for CASSLRITYGYTF. Filled out from reference TRBV19 and TRBJ1-2, the complete variable domain reads DGGITQSPKYLFRKEGQNVTLSCEQNLNHDAMYWYRQDPGQGLRLIYYSQIVNDFQKGDIAEGYSVSREKKESFPLTVTSAQKNPTAFYLCASSLRITYGYTFGSGTRLTVV.

This clone was seen once. This chain links TRBV6-9 with TRBJ2-3; D unresolved. Germline V gene sequence: CDR1 MNHGY, CDR2 SVAAGI. V was cut by 2 bases and J by 6 bases, with 18 bases left in between. This CDR3 is 16 amino acids long. In DNA form, the CDR3 reads TGTGCCAGCAGTTATCGTCCGAGGCCCCGTTTGGATACGCAGTATTTT. This sequence encodes CASSYRPRPRLDTQYF.

The chain carries TRBV5-1 and TRBJ2-5, with D perhaps matching TRBD1 or TRBD2 (5 bases each). Per the germline V gene, CDR1 is SGHRS and CDR2 is YFSETQ. The CDR3 extends over 14 amino acids. V lost 4 bases to trimming and J lost 2 bases, with 12 bases between them. The CDR3 coding sequence is TGCGCCAGCAGCCCCTTTGGGGGTCAAGAGACCCAGTACTTC. It is translated as CASSPFGGQETQYF. Drawing the rest from reference TRBV5-1 and TRBJ2-5, the complete variable domain is KAGVTQTPRYLIKTRGQQVTLSCSPISGHRSVSWYQQTPGQGLQFLFEYFSETQRNKGNFPGRFSGRQFSNSRSEMNVSTLELGDSALYLCASSPFGGQETQYFGPGTRLLVL.